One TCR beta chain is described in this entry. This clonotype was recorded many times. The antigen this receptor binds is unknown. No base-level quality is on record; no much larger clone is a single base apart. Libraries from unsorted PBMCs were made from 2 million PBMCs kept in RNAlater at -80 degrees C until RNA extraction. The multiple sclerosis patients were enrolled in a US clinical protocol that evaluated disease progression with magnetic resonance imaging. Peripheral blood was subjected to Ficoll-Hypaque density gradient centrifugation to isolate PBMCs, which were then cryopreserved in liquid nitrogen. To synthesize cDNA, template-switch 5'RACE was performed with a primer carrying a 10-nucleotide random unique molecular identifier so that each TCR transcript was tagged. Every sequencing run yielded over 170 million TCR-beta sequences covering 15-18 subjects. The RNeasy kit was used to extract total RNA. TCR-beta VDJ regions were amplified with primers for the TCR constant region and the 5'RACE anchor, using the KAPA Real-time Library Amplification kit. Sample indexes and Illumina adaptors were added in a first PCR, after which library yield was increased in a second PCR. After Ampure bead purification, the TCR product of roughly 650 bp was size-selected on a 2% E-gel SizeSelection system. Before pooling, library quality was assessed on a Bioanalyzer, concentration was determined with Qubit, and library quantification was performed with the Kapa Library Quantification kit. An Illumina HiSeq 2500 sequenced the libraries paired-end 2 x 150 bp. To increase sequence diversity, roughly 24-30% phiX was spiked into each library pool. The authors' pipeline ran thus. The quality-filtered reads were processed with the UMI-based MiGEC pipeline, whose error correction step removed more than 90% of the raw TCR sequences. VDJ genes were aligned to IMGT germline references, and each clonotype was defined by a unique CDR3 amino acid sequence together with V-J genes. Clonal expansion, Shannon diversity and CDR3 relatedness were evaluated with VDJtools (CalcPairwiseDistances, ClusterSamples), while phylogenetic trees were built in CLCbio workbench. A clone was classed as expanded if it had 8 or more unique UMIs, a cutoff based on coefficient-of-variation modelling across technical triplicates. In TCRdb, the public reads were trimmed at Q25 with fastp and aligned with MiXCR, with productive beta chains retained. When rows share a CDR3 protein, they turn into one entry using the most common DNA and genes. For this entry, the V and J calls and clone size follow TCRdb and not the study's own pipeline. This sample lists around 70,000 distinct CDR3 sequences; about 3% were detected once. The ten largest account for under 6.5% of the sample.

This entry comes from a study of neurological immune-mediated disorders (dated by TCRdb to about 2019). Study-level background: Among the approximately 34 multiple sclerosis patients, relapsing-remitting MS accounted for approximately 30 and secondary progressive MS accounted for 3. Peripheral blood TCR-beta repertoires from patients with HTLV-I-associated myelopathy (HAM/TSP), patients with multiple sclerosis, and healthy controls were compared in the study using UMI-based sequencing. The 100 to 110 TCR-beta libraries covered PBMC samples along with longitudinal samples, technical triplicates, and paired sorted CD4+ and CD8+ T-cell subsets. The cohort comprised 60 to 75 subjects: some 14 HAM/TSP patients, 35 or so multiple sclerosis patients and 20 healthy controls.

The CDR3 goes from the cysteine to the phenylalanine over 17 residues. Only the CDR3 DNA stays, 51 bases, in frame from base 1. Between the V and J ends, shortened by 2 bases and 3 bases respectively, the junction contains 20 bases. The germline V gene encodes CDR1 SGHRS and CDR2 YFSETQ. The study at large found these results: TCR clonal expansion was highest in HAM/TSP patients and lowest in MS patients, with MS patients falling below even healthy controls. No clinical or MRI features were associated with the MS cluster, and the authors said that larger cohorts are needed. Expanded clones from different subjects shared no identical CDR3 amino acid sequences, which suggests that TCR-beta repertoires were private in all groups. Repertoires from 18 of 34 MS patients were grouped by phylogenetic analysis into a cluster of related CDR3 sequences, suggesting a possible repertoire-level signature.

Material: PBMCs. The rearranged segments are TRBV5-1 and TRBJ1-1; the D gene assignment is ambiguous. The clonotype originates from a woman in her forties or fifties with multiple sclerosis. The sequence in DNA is TGCGCCAGCAGCTTTACCCTTCGTCCCCTACGAGACACTGAAGCTTTCTTT. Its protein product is CASSFTLRPLRDTEAFF.